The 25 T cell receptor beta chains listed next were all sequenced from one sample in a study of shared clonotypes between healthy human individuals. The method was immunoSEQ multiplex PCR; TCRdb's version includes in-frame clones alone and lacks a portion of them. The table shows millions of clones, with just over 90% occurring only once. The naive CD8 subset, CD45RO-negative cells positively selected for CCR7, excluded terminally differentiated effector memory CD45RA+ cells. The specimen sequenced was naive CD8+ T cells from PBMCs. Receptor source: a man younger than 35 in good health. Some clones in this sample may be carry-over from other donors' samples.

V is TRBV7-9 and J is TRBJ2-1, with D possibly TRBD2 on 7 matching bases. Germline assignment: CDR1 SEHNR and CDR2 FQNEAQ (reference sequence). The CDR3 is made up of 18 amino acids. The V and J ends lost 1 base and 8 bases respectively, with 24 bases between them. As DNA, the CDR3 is TGTGCCAGCAGCTTAGTCGGGGGGCGGCATAAAGCGGGCCATGAGCAGTTCTTC. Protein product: CASSLVGGRHKAGHEQFF. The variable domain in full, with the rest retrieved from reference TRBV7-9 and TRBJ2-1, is DTGVSQNPRHKITKRGQNVTFRCDPISEHNRLYWYRQTLGQGPEFLTYFQNEAQLEKSRLLSDRFSAERPKGSFSTLEIQRTEQGDSAMYLCASSLVGGRHKAGHEQFFGPGTRLTVL.

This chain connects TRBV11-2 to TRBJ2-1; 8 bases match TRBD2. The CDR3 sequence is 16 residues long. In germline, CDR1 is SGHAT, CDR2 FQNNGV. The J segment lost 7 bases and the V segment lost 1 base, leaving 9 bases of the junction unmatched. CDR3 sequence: CASSLGSGGRRNEQFF. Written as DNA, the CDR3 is TGTGCCAGCAGCTTAGGGTCGGGAGGGCGGAGGAATGAGCAGTTCTTC.

CDR3 DNA sequence: TGTGCCAGCAGCCCCTCCAGCGGGCCCTACAATGAGCAGTTCTTC. Translation: CASSPSSGPYNEQFF. The chain carries TRBV7-3 and TRBJ2-1, with D tentatively TRBD2 (6 bases). Trimming cost V 5 bases and J 2 bases, with 13 bases left between them. Germline CDR1 is SGHTA and CDR2 is FQGTGA. The CDR3 spans 15 residues.

CDR3 in DNA: TGTGCCAGTAGTATTGGGGTTCAGCCCCAGCATTTT. As protein: CASSIGVQPQHF. The chain couples TRBV19 to TRBJ1-5; D is unclear. The ends were cut back, 3 bases at V and 6 bases at J, with 6 bases in the middle. The CDR3 is made up of 12 amino acids. CDR1 and CDR2 (germline): LNHDA, SQIVND (reference sequence). The full variable domain, in which reference TRBV19 and TRBJ1-5 provide the parts outside the CDR3, is DGGITQSPKYLFRKEGQNVTLSCEQNLNHDAMYWYRQDPGQGLRLIYYSQIVNDFQKGDIAEGYSVSREKKESFPLTVTSAQKNPTAFYLCASSIGVQPQHFGDGTRLSIL.

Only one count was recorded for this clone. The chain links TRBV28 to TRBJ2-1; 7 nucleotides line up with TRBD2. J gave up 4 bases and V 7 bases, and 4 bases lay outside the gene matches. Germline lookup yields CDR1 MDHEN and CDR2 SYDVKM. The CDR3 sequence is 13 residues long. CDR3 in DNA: TGTGCCAGCAAGGCGGGAGCTTACAATGAGCAGTTCTTC. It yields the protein CASKAGAYNEQFF.

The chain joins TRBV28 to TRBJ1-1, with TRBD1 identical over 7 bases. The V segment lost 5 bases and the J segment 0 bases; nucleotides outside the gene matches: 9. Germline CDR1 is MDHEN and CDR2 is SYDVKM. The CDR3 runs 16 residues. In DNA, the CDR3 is TGTGCCAGCAGTCTGCCTGCCGACAGGGTGAACACTGAAGCTTTCTTT. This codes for CASSLPADRVNTEAFF. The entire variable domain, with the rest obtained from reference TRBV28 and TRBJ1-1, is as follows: DVKVTQSSRYLVKRTGEKVFLECVQDMDHENMFWYRQDPGLGLRLIYFSYDVKMKEKGDIPEGYSVSREKKERFSLILESASTNQTSMYLCASSLPADRVNTEAFFGQGTRLTVV.

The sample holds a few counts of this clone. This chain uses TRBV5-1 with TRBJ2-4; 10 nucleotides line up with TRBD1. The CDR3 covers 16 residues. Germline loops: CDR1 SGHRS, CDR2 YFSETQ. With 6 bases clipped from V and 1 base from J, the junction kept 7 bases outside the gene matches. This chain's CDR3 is CASTTQGQGAKNIQYF. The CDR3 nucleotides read TGCGCCAGCACGACACAGGGACAGGGGGCCAAAAACATTCAGTACTTC.

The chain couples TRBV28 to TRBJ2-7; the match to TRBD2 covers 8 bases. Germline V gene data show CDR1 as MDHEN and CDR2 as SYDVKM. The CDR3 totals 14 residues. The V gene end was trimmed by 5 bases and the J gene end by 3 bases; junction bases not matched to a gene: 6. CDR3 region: CASSRSGGDYEQYF. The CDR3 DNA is TGTGCCAGCAGTAGGTCGGGGGGGGACTACGAGCAGTACTTC.

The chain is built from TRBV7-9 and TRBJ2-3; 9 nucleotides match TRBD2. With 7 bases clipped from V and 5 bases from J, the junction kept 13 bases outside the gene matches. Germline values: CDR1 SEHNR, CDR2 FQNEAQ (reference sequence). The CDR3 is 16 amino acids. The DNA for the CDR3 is TGTGCCAGCACCCTAGCCCAGCGGGAGGAGGGAGATACGCAGTATTTT. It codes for CASTLAQREEGDTQYF.

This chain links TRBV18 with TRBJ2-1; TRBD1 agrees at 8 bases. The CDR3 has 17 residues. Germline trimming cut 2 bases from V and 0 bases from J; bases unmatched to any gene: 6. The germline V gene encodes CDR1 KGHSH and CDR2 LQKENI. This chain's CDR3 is CASSPWFGQGSYNEQFF. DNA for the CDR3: TGTGCCAGCTCACCATGGTTTGGACAGGGCTCCTACAATGAGCAGTTCTTC.

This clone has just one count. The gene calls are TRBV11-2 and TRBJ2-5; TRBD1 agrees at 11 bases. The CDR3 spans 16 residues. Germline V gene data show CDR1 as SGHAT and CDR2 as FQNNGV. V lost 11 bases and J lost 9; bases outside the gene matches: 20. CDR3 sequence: CACSLGRTGGSQPQYF. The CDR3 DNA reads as TGTGCCTGTAGCCTGGGGAGGACAGGGGGCTCTCAACCCCAGTACTTC.

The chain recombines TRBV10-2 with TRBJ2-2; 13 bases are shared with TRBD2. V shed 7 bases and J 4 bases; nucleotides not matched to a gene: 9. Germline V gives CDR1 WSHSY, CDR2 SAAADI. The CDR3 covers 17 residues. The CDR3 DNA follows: TGCGCCAGCAATGGAGGGGGACTAGCGGGGTCCACCGGGGAGCTGTTTTTT. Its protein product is CASNGGGLAGSTGELFF.

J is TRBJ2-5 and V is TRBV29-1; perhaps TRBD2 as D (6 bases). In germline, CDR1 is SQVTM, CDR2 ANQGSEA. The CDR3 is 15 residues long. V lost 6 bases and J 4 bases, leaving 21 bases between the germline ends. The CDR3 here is CSVNNRGTLLETQYF. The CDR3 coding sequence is TGCAGCGTAAACAACCGGGGGACCCTTTTAGAGACCCAGTACTTC.

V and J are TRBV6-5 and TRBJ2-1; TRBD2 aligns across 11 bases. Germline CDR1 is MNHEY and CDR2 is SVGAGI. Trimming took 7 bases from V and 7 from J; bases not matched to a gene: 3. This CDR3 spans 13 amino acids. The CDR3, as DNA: TGTGCCAGCACCATAGCGGGGGGGAATGAGCAGTTCTTC. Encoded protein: CASTIAGGNEQFF.

CDR3 DNA sequence: TGTGCCAGCAGCTTGTCCCCCGGACTAGCGGGAGATTCGGATACGCAGTATTTT. Residues: CASSLSPGLAGDSDTQYF. This chain joins TRBV5-4 and TRBJ2-3; 13 nucleotides line up with TRBD2. The V segment lost 1 base and the J segment 6 bases; nucleotides outside the gene matches: 11. This CDR3 comprises 18 residues. The germline CDR1 and CDR2 sequences are SGHNT and YYREEE (reference sequence). Looking up the rest from reference TRBV5-4 and TRBJ2-3 gives the full variable domain: ETGVTQSPTHLIKTRGQQVTLRCSSQSGHNTVSWYQQALGQGPQFIFQYYREEENGRGNFPPRFSGLQFPNYSSELNVNALELDDSALYLCASSLSPGLAGDSDTQYFGPGTRLTVL.

The CDR3 loop is CASSLPSGSNTDTQYF. DNA of the CDR3: TGTGCCAGCAGCTTACCTAGCGGGAGTAACACAGATACGCAGTATTTT. The chain has TRBV7-6 and TRBJ2-3; 10 bases map to TRBD2. J gave up 2 bases and V 2 bases, and 4 bases lay outside the gene matches. The germline gives CDR1 SGHVS, CDR2 FNYEAQ. The CDR3 is made up of 16 amino acids.

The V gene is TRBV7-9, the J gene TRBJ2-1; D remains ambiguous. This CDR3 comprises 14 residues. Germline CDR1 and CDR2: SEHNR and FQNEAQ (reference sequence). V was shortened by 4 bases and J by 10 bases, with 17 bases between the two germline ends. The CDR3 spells CASSSTSSRDEQFF. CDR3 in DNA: TGTGCCAGCAGCTCGACCTCGTCGCGAGACGAGCAGTTCTTC.

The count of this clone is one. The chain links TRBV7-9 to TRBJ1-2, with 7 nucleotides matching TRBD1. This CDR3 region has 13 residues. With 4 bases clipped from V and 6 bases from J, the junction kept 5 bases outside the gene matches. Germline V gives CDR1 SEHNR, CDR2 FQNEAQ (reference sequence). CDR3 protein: CASSSLDRDGYTF. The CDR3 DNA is TGTGCCAGCAGCTCTCTCGACAGGGATGGCTACACCTTC.

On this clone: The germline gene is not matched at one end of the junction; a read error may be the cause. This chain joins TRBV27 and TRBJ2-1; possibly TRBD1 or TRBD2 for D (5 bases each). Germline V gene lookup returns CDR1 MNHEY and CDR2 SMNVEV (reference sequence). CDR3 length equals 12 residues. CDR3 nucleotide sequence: TGTGCCAGCAGTTTAGGGGGAAATGAGCGGTTCTTC. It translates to CASSLGGNERFF.

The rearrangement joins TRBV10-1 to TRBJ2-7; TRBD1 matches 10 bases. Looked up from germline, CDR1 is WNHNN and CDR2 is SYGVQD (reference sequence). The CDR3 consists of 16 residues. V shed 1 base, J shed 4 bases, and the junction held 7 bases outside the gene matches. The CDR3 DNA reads TGCGCCAGCAGTGAGTTCCGGGACAGGGGCTTATACGAGCAGTACTTC. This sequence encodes CASSEFRDRGLYEQYF.

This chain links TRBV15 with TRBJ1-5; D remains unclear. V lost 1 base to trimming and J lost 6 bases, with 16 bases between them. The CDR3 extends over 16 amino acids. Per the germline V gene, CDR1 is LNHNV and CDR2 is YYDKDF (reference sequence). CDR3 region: CATSRGGPSGGQPQHF. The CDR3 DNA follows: TGTGCCACCAGCAGAGGCGGGCCCTCGGGAGGTCAGCCCCAGCATTTT.

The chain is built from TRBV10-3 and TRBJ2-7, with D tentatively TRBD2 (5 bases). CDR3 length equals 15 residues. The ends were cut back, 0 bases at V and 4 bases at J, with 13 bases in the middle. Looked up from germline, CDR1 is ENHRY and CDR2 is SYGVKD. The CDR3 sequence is CAISESLGRAYEQYF. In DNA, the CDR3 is TGTGCCATCAGTGAGTCACTAGGGCGCGCGTACGAGCAGTACTTC.

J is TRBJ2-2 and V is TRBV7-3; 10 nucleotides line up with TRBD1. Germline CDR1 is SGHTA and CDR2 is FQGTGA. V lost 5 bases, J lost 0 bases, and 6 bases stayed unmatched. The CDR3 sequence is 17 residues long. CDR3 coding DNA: TGTGCCAGCAGCCTTGGACAGGGGGACGCGAACACCGGGGAGCTGTTTTTT. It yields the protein CASSLGQGDANTGELFF.

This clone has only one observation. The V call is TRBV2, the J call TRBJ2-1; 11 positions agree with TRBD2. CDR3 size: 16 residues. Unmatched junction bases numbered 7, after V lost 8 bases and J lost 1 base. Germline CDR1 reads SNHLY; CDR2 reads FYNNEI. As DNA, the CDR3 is TGTGCCAGCCTGAACACTAGCGGGAGATCCTACAATGAGCAGTTCTTC. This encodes CASLNTSGRSYNEQFF.

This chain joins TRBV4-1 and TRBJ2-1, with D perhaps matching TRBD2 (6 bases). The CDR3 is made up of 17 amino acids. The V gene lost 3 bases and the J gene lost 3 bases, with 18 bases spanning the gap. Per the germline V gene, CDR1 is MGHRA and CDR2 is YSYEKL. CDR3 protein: CASSQGFPDSGYNEQFF. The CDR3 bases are TGCGCCAGCAGCCAGGGGTTTCCCGATAGCGGCTACAATGAGCAGTTCTTC.